Presented here are 3 T cell receptor beta chains from one specimen sequenced in a study of beta chain features in type 1 diabetes. Reverse transcription of all isolated RNA meant that expressed TCRB transcripts were sequenced. Clones were read by immunoSEQ multiplex PCR, and TCRdb kept only the in-frame ones, dropping some. Of hundreds of thousands of clones in the sample, approximately 15% were seen once. Sample: central memory CD4+ T cells from blood. All receptors come from a man aged 30 to 39 in good health.

The chain recombines TRBV14 with TRBJ2-3; D not resolved. The germline V gene encodes CDR1 SGHDN and CDR2 FVKESK. V was clipped by 1 base and J by 3 bases, with 2 bases between them. The length of the CDR3 is 12 residues. Here the CDR3 DNA reads TGTGCCAGCAGCCAAGTGACAGATACGCAGTATTTT. Protein sequence: CASSQVTDTQYF.

This clone has a handful of counts. This sequence is one base from a far larger clone and is likely a read error. Other nucleotide sequences from this sample produce the same CDR3. CDR3 nucleotides: TGTGCCAGCAGCTTAGGGGGGTCAGATACGCAGTATTTT. Its protein product is CASSLGGSDTQYF. The V and J genes are TRBV7-8 and TRBJ2-3; D possibly uses TRBD1 or TRBD2 (5 bases each). V was trimmed by 1 base and J by 4 bases, leaving 6 bases between them. Germline V gives CDR1 SGHVS, CDR2 FQNEAQ. This CDR3 contains 13 residues.

This clone was observed a handful of times. The chain recombines TRBV7-3 with TRBJ2-7; 12 positions agree with TRBD2. The CDR3 totals 11 residues. CDR1 is SGHTA, CDR2 FQGTGA, per germline. This CDR3 reads CGRLAGDEQYV. The CDR3 DNA reads TGTGGGAGACTAGCGGGAGACGAGCAGTACGTC.